Below are 18 T cell receptor beta chains sequenced from a single sample in a study of T cell clonotyping in hematopoietic cell transplantation. The data were produced by immunoSEQ multiplex PCR, yet TCRdb's version contains in-frame clones alone and is incomplete. The repertoire holds 2,800 or so clones, with roughly 80% as singletons. Sequenced material: PBMCs, taken 180 days after allogeneic stem cell transplant. The source of these receptors is a female patient aged 40-49 years who had an allogeneic stem cell transplant from a related donor, so T cells may come from the graft donor. Some clones in this sample may be carry-over from other donors' samples.

The CDR3 sequence is CASSGAGEWSEQYF. The CDR3 region has the DNA TGTGCCAGCAGTGGAGCGGGAGAATGGAGCGAGCAGTACTTC. The rearrangement joins TRBV6-1 to TRBJ2-7, with 8 positions matching TRBD2. V lost 4 bases, J lost 6 bases, and 8 bases stayed unmatched. Per germline, CDR1 MNHNS and CDR2 SASEGT. This CDR3 spans 14 amino acids.

The chain employs TRBV2 and TRBJ2-5, with D uncertain. V was shortened by 7 bases and J by 4 bases, with 13 bases between the two germline ends. The CDR3 extends over 13 amino acids. Germline V CDR1 and CDR2: SNHLY, FYNNEI. CDR3 in amino acids: CASTNYPRETQYF. The CDR3 DNA reads TGTGCCAGCACGAACTACCCCCGAGAGACCCAGTACTTC.

V usage is TRBV7-9 and J usage is TRBJ1-1; D is undetermined. Trimming shortened V by 4 bases and J by 1 base, and 7 bases separated the two germline ends. This CDR3 contains 13 residues. Germline V gives CDR1 SEHNR, CDR2 FQNEAQ (reference sequence). CDR3: CASSSAENTEAFF. The CDR3 nucleotides are TGTGCCAGCAGCTCGGCCGAGAACACTGAAGCTTTCTTT.

V is TRBV4-3 and J is TRBJ1-2; D is ambiguous. There are 15 residues in the CDR3. V gave up 0 bases and J gave up 4 bases, with 12 bases separating them. Looked up from germline, CDR1 is LGHNA and CDR2 is YSLEER. The CDR3 DNA follows: TGCGCCAGCAGCCAAGACTCTCCCCTGGGCTATGGCTACACCTTC. Amino acid sequence: CASSQDSPLGYGYTF.

The chain couples TRBV27 to TRBJ2-3; 13 bases fit TRBD2. The CDR3 consists of 17 residues. The trim removed 5 bases at V and 2 bases at J, leaving 7 bases unmatched. CDR1 is MNHEY, CDR2 SMNVEV, per germline (reference sequence). CDR3 sequence (DNA): TGTGCCAGCAGTAAATTCGGACTAGCGGGAGCCACAGATACGCAGTATTTT. Its translation: CASSKFGLAGATDTQYF.

The sample holds a few counts of this clone. The chain combines TRBV29-1 with TRBJ1-3, with D possibly TRBD1 on 5 matching bases. Deletions cut 6 bases from V and 1 base from J, with 13 bases between. Germline loops: CDR1 SQVTM, CDR2 ANQGSEA. The CDR3 is made up of 14 amino acids. Here the CDR3 reads CSVGLGQSGNTIYF. The DNA of the CDR3 is TGCAGCGTGGGACTGGGTCAGTCTGGAAACACCATATATTTT.

The V gene is TRBV28, the J gene TRBJ1-2, with D uncertain. The ends were cut back, 5 bases at V and 7 bases at J, with 23 bases in the middle. Looked up from germline, CDR1 is MDHEN and CDR2 is SYDVKM. The length of the CDR3 is 16 residues. CDR3 residues: CASSAPLSLMPSGYTF. The CDR3 DNA sequence: TGTGCCAGCAGTGCACCCCTGTCGCTGATGCCTAGTGGCTACACCTTC.

This chain links TRBV6-4 with TRBJ2-3, with D perhaps TRBD1 (5 bases). From germline, CDR1 is MRHNA and CDR2 SNTAGT. The CDR3 is 15 amino acids. Deletions cut 5 bases from V and 4 bases from J, with 16 bases between. The CDR3 sequence is CASSSTQGGADTQYF. CDR3 DNA sequence: TGTGCCAGCAGTTCCACTCAGGGTGGGGCAGATACGCAGTATTTT.

CDR3 in DNA: TGTGCCAGCAGTAGTTCATCAGGGAGAACTAATGAAAAACTGTTTTTT. Its protein is CASSSSSGRTNEKLFF. V usage is TRBV27 and J usage is TRBJ1-4; D perhaps matches TRBD1 (5 bases). V was pared by 5 bases and J by 1 base, with 14 bases between. The CDR3 extends over 16 amino acids. Germline values: CDR1 MNHEY, CDR2 SMNVEV (reference sequence).

The chain carries TRBV2 and TRBJ2-2; TRBD2 agrees at 13 bases. This CDR3 is 16 amino acids long. V lost 7 bases, J lost 3 bases, and 5 bases stayed unmatched. Germline V lookup: CDR1 SNHLY, CDR2 FYNNEI. The DNA of the CDR3 is TGTGCCAGCACCTTCGGACTAGCGGGAGACACCGGGGAGCTGTTTTTT. It is translated as CASTFGLAGDTGELFF.

This chain uses TRBV7-9 with TRBJ1-1; no firm D call. V was shortened by 5 bases and J by 3 bases, with 10 bases between the two germline ends. Germline V gene data show CDR1 as SEHNR and CDR2 as FQNEAQ (reference sequence). The CDR3 is 13 amino acids. The CDR3 here is CASSPTGDTEAFF. Here the CDR3 DNA reads TGTGCCAGCAGCCCAACTGGGGACACTGAAGCTTTCTTT.

V gene TRBV5-4 combines with J gene TRBJ2-1, with 11 bases aligning to TRBD2. The CDR3 covers 16 residues. Germline V CDR1 and CDR2: SGHNT, YYREEE (reference sequence). V lost 0 bases, J lost 6 bases, and 5 bases stayed unmatched. CDR3 nucleotide sequence: TGTGCCAGCAGCTTGGGGGGGCTAGCGGGAGGCAATGAGCAGTTCTTC. Amino acids: CASSLGGLAGGNEQFF.

The J gene is TRBJ2-7, the V gene TRBV25-1; the match to TRBD1 covers 8 bases. Germline V gene data show CDR1 as MGHDK and CDR2 as SYGVNS. This CDR3 has 15 amino acids. V trimming: 5 bases; J trimming: 2 bases; junction bases outside the gene matches: 8. The CDR3 protein is CASSPQNRGTYEQYF. CDR3 coding DNA: TGTGCCAGCAGTCCTCAGAACAGGGGGACCTACGAGCAGTACTTC.

Note on this clone: Additional DNA sequences in this sample encode the identical CDR3. The genes are TRBV11-2 and TRBJ2-7; 7 bases fit TRBD2. The CDR3 loop spans 15 amino acids. With 0 bases clipped from V and 1 base from J, the junction kept 3 bases outside the gene matches. Germline V CDR1 and CDR2: SGHAT, FQNNGV. This CDR3 is CASSLEASGSYEQYF. The CDR3 DNA follows: TGTGCCAGCAGCTTAGAGGCTAGCGGATCCTACGAGCAGTACTTC.

CDR3 nucleotide sequence: TGTGCCAGCAGTGCCACTGACAGGGGGTTAGATGGCTACACCTTC. Its translation is CASSATDRGLDGYTF. This sequence joins TRBV25-1 and TRBJ1-2; 9 nucleotides agree with TRBD1. After removal of 4 bases from V and 6 bases from J, the junction contained 9 bases not matched to a gene. The CDR3 is made up of 15 amino acids. Germline values: CDR1 MGHDK, CDR2 SYGVNS.

This chain joins TRBV6-4 and TRBJ2-2; D is possibly TRBD2 (5 bases). Trimming left V 7 bases short and J 3 bases short, with 9 bases between. Germline V gene sequence: CDR1 MRHNA, CDR2 SNTAGT. The CDR3 is 13 amino acids. CDR3 region: CASKDFYTGELFF. In nucleotides, the CDR3 is TGTGCCAGCAAGGACTTCTACACCGGGGAGCTGTTTTTT.

This chain connects TRBV5-1 to TRBJ2-7, with 7 bases fitting TRBD2. CDR1 is SGHRS and CDR2 is YFSETQ in the germline V gene. This CDR3 has 14 residues. Unmatched junction bases numbered 3, after V lost 0 bases and J lost 3 bases. The CDR3, as DNA: TGCGCCAGCAGCTTGGTAACTAGCGTCTACGAGCAGTACTTC. It codes for CASSLVTSVYEQYF.

The chain uses TRBV5-1 and TRBJ1-1; unclear D gene. Trimming cost V 5 bases and J 6 bases, with 8 bases left between them. CDR3 length equals 11 residues. Germline CDR1 is SGHRS and CDR2 is YFSETQ. The DNA for the CDR3 is TGCGCCAGCAGGCGGGAGGCTGAAGCTTTCTTT. It is translated as CASRREAEAFF.